The 10 T cell receptor beta chains in this list originate from one sample, sequenced in a study of human T cells and chemical hapten exposure. Sample time point: patch test 1, 2 weeks after DPC sensitization. As to treatment: therapeutic diphenylcyclopropenone sensitization with weekly scalp DPC. MiXCR, applied by TCRdb to the RACE reads, yields one record per CDR3 protein. Of around 300,000 distinct CDR3 sequences listed, 5.5% to 8% were seen once; the top ten hold 8.4%. Specimen: whole blood, collected in connection with sensitization to the hapten diphenylcyclopropenone (DPC). These receptors were obtained from a woman aged 18-30 years with alopecia areata. Some clones in this sample may be carry-over from other donors' samples.

The chain links TRBV3-1 to TRBJ2-5; D not resolved. The CDR3 is made up of 13 amino acids. Germline-derived CDR1 and CDR2 are LGHDT and YNNKEL (reference sequence). The V end lost 1 base, the J end lost 7 bases, and 10 bases lay between the germline ends. The CDR3, as DNA: TGTGCCAGCAGCCAAGGGCGCGCCGGGACCCAGTACTTC. Its translation is CASSQGRAGTQYF.

In its sample, this clonotype was seen a few times. The chain uses TRBV7-2 and TRBJ2-1; 8 bases agree with TRBD2. CDR3 length: 18 amino acids. Losses at the gene ends were 1 base for V and 3 bases for J; bases not matched to a gene: 11. Germline V CDR1 and CDR2: SGHTA, FQGNSA. The CDR3 coding sequence is TGTGCCAGCAGCTTAGTAGTGGTAATAGCGGGACACTACAATGAGCAGTTCTTC. Its translation is CASSLVVVIAGHYNEQFF. Full variable domain (outside the CDR3, taken from reference TRBV7-2 and TRBJ2-1): GAGVSQSPSNKVTEKGKDVELRCDPISGHTALYWYRQSLGQGLEFLIYFQGNSAPDKSGLPSDRFSAERTGGSVSTLTIQRTQQEDSAVYLCASSLVVVIAGHYNEQFFGPGTRLTVL.

This clonotype was recorded many times. V is TRBV5-4 and J is TRBJ1-6; the D is unclear. The CDR3 runs 14 residues. In germline, CDR1 is SGHNT, CDR2 YYREEE (reference sequence). Trimming removed 6 bases from V and 0 bases from J, with 7 bases in between. CDR3 in DNA: TGTGCCAGCAAGGGTGGCTCCTATAATTCACCCCTCCACTTT. Its protein product is CASKGGSYNSPLHF.

This clonotype turned up a few times. The V and J genes are TRBV28 and TRBJ2-6; no definite D call. This CDR3 contains 15 residues. Germline CDR1 MDHEN, CDR2 SYDVKM. V lost 7 bases to trimming and J lost 0 bases, with 10 bases between them. CDR3 sequence (DNA): TGTGCCAGCAAGACGGGTAGCTCTGGGGCCAACGTCCTGACTTTC. Amino acid sequence: CASKTGSSGANVLTF.

In its sample, this clonotype was seen many times. This chain joins TRBV28 and TRBJ2-7; 9 positions match TRBD2. This CDR3 region has 15 residues. V shed 6 bases and J 5 bases; nucleotides not matched to a gene: 11. Germline V lookup: CDR1 MDHEN, CDR2 SYDVKM. The CDR3 reads CASRPPGLAPDEQYF. CDR3 sequence (DNA): TGTGCCAGCAGACCTCCGGGACTAGCCCCCGACGAGCAGTACTTC. Supplemented by reference TRBV28 and TRBJ2-7, the full variable domain reads DVKVTQSSRYLVKRTGEKVFLECVQDMDHENMFWYRQDPGLGLRLIYFSYDVKMKEKGDIPEGYSVSREKKERFSLILESASTNQTSMYLCASRPPGLAPDEQYFGPGTRLTVT.

As for this clonotype: Given a much more abundant clone one base away, this may be a read error. Without the conserved terminal phenylalanine or tryptophan, this CDR3 likely stems from a read error. The chain recombines TRBV7-9 with TRBJ2-5; 8 positions agree with TRBD1. The CDR3 runs to 14 residues. From germline, CDR1 is SEHNR and CDR2 FQNEAQ (reference sequence). Trimming removed 5 bases from V and 3 bases from J; junction bases left unmatched: 5. CDR3 amino acids: CASSDMDREETQYL. The DNA for the CDR3 is TGTGCCAGCAGCGACATGGACAGGGAAGAGACCCAGTACCTC.

This clonotype was detected many times. This chain's CDR3 is CASRADQPQHF. The CDR3 DNA reads TGTGCCAGCAGGGCGGATCAGCCCCAGCATTTT. This chain connects TRBV6-4 to TRBJ1-5; D gene unclear. Germline CDR1 MRHNA, CDR2 SNTAGT. CDR3 length equals 11 residues. V was clipped by 6 bases and J by 5 bases, with 5 bases between them.

This rearrangement joins TRBV29-1 to TRBJ2-7, with 9 bases lining up with TRBD2. The CDR3 totals 15 residues. Germline CDR1 reads SQVTM; CDR2 reads ANQGSEA. Trimming cost V 4 bases and J 5 bases; bases outside gene matches: 12. The CDR3 loop is CSVVGRGGKLDEQYF. The CDR3 DNA is TGCAGCGTTGTTGGGCGGGGGGGCAAATTGGACGAGCAGTACTTC.

This clonotype was observed at least ten times. This rearrangement joins TRBV6-5 to TRBJ2-7, with TRBD1 matching over 12 bases. The CDR3 sequence is 14 residues long. V trimming: 6 bases; J trimming: 3 bases; junction bases outside the gene matches: 3. Germline V CDR1 and CDR2: MNHEY, SVGAGI. CDR3: CASSRDRGLYEQYF. The CDR3 DNA reads as TGTGCCAGCAGCCGGGACAGGGGGCTCTACGAGCAGTACTTC.

This sequence joins TRBV6-2 or TRBV6-3 and TRBJ2-2, with 8 bases fitting TRBD1. Germline CDR1 is MNHEY and CDR2 is SVGEGT. Unmatched junction bases numbered 9, after V lost 6 bases and J lost 3 bases. CDR3 length: 16 residues. The CDR3 protein is CASSRIGQGDTGELFF. In DNA form, the CDR3 reads TGTGCCAGCAGCCGAATCGGACAGGGCGACACCGGGGAGCTGTTTTTT.